This T cell receptor beta chain appears in the sequencing data of a study of T-cell memory formation after mild COVID-19. The study, taken as a whole, reports: Of the contracting clones, CD4+ ones lay mainly in CM and EM, and CD8+ ones in EMRA. There were some responding clones in pre-infection memory, which suggested that cross-reactive memory had joined. Nothing confirmed that second-wave clones peaking on day 37 were specific for SARS-CoV-2.

TCRdb itself ran the 5' RACE reads through MiXCR, one entry per CDR3 protein. The profile shows fewer than 700,000 distinct CDR3 sequences, roughly 18% of them singletons. Trimming at V came to 2 bases and at J to 5 bases, leaving 10 bases not matched to a gene. The length of the CDR3 is 16 residues. CDR1 is ENHRY and CDR2 is SYGVKD in the germline V gene. This clonotype was seen a few times. Its antigen is not identified. The chain employs TRBV10-3 and TRBJ1-2; 8 bases fit TRBD1. The source material was PBMCs or a T cell subset sorted from them (not recorded which). The TCR sequence derives from an adult woman who had mild COVID-19 (a few samples of this study predate the infection). Cell type and time point are not known. The CDR3 sequence is CAISEGRGQKGYGYTF. As DNA, the CDR3 is TGTGCCATCAGTGAGGGCAGGGGGCAAAAAGGATATGGCTACACCTTC.